The 26 T cell receptor beta chains below come from one sample, sequenced in a study of T cell changes during pregnancy in multiple sclerosis. The table came from immunoSEQ multiplex PCR; TCRdb's copy has only in-frame clones and leaves some out. The repertoire includes tens of thousands of clones, roughly 87% of them detected once, and around 0.49% sits in the top ten. The sequenced sample was CD4+ T cells from peripheral blood mononuclear cells, obtained in the first trimester of pregnancy. These receptors were taken from a female donor with multiple sclerosis, enrolled in a pregnancy study.

The chain carries TRBV18 and TRBJ1-1; 7 nucleotides align to TRBD1. The CDR3 runs 15 residues. The trim removed 3 bases at V and 2 bases at J, leaving 6 bases unmatched. Germline-derived CDR1 and CDR2 are KGHSH and LQKENI. The CDR3 sequence: CASSPGRQGNTEAFF. The CDR3 bases are TGTGCCAGCTCACCCGGCCGACAGGGTAACACTGAAGCTTTCTTT.

The chain uses TRBV7-3 and TRBJ2-3; D gene ambiguous. The CDR3 is 13 amino acids. Per the germline V gene, CDR1 is SGHTA and CDR2 is FQGTGA. With 2 bases removed from V and 2 bases from J, the gap between germline ends came to 5 bases. CDR3 in amino acids: CASSLGLTDTQYF. The CDR3, as DNA: TGTGCCAGCAGCTTAGGGCTCACAGATACGCAGTATTTT. The full variable domain, its missing parts supplied by reference TRBV7-3 and TRBJ2-3, is GAGVSQTPSNKVTEKGKYVELRCDPISGHTALYWYRQSLGQGPEFLIYFQGTGAADDSGLPNDRFFAVRPEGSVSTLKIQRTERGDSAVYLCASSLGLTDTQYFGPGTRLTVL.

This clone has more than one count but fewer than ten. The chain uses TRBV7-2 and TRBJ2-5, with 8 bases identical to TRBD2. The germline gives CDR1 SGHTA, CDR2 FQGNSA. This CDR3 contains 15 residues. J was trimmed by 2 bases and V by 4 bases; bases with no gene match: 6. The CDR3 sequence: CASSSQRGRQETQYF. The CDR3 coding sequence is TGTGCCAGCAGCTCGCAGCGGGGGCGGCAAGAGACCCAGTACTTC.

The V call is TRBV7-3, the J call TRBJ2-3, with D possibly matching TRBD2 (6 bases). V was shortened by 2 bases and J by 1 base, with 10 bases between the two germline ends. Per germline, CDR1 SGHTA and CDR2 FQGTGA. The CDR3 sequence is 15 residues long. This CDR3 is CASSLGGTRTDTQYF. The CDR3, as DNA: TGTGCCAGCAGCTTAGGCGGGACCCGCACAGATACGCAGTATTTT.

The rearrangement joins TRBV7-6 to TRBJ2-1; 14 nucleotides agree with TRBD2. The trim removed 4 bases at V and 6 bases at J, leaving 8 bases unmatched. The CDR3 consists of 17 residues. The germline gives CDR1 SGHVS, CDR2 FNYEAQ. The CDR3 sequence: CASSSRLAGGTRNEQFF. In nucleotides, the CDR3 is TGTGCCAGCAGCTCTAGACTAGCGGGAGGGACGCGCAATGAGCAGTTCTTC.

The chain has TRBV20-1 and TRBJ2-7; D is unresolved. The germline CDR1 and CDR2 sequences are DFQATT and SNEGSKA (reference sequence). CDR3 length: 11 residues. Between the trimmed V and J ends, which lost 6 bases and 3 bases, there was a span of 9 bases. The CDR3 region has the DNA TGCAGTGCCTACTCCCTCTACGAGCAGTACTTC. It translates to CSAYSLYEQYF.

The chain employs TRBV9 and TRBJ1-5, with 8 nucleotides matching TRBD1. CDR1 is SGDLS and CDR2 is YYNGEE in the germline V gene. V lost 3 bases and J lost 2; bases outside the gene matches: 4. This CDR3 comprises 15 residues. The CDR3 here is CASSAAGGGNQPQHF. For the CDR3, the DNA is TGTGCCAGCAGCGCAGCAGGGGGCGGCAATCAGCCCCAGCATTTT.

Comment on this clone: This CDR3 is also generated by other DNA sequences in the sample. The rearrangement uses TRBV27 and TRBJ1-4; D is uncertain. V was cut by 2 bases and J by 7 bases, with 14 bases left in between. Germline V gives CDR1 MNHEY, CDR2 SMNVEV (reference sequence). CDR3 size: 15 residues. CDR3 coding DNA: TGTGCCAGCAGTTTAGAGTCGGCGGTCGGTGAAAAACTGTTTTTT. Its translation is CASSLESAVGEKLFF.

J is TRBJ1-4 and V is TRBV30; 8 bases agree with TRBD1. Unmatched junction bases numbered 8, after V lost 3 bases and J lost 5 bases. The CDR3 has 15 amino acids. Germline V CDR1 and CDR2: GTSNPN, SVGIG (reference sequence). DNA for the CDR3: TGTGCCTGGAGCCCAGGACAGGGAGGAAATGAAAAACTGTTTTTT. It yields the protein CAWSPGQGGNEKLFF.

The V and J genes are TRBV2 and TRBJ2-1, with D uncertain. Germline V gene lookup returns CDR1 SNHLY and CDR2 FYNNEI. V was trimmed by 5 bases and J by 0 bases, leaving 11 bases between them. There are 15 residues in the CDR3. CDR3 sequence reads: CASSTALSSYNEQFF. The CDR3 DNA is TGTGCCAGCAGTACCGCACTAAGCTCCTACAATGAGCAGTTCTTC. The whole variable domain, filled in from reference TRBV2 and TRBJ2-1, reads EPEVTQTPSHQVTQMGQEVILRCVPISNHLYFYWYRQILGQKVEFLVSFYNNEISEKSEIFDDQFSVERPDGSNFTLKIRSTKLEDSAMYFCASSTALSSYNEQFFGPGTRLTVL.

This clone was counted a single time. J is TRBJ1-2 and V is TRBV30, with TRBD1 as a possible D gene (5 bases). Germline-derived CDR1 and CDR2 are GTSNPN and SVGIG (reference sequence). The CDR3 consists of 15 residues. Trimming pared 0 bases from V and 5 bases from J, leaving 16 bases between. The DNA of the CDR3 is TGTGCCTGGAGTGTAGGGACTTCGCCTCCTTATGGCTACACCTTC. This gives the protein CAWSVGTSPPYGYTF.

The V call is TRBV6-5, the J call TRBJ1-3; D gene ambiguous. Germline CDR1 reads MNHEY; CDR2 reads SVGAGI. Between the trimmed V and J ends, which lost 7 bases and 0 bases, there was a span of 10 bases. The CDR3 is 14 amino acids. The CDR3 region has the DNA TGTGCCAGCATCCACTCTGGCTCTGGAAACACCATATATTTT. Amino acid sequence: CASIHSGSGNTIYF.

The chain is built from TRBV4-3 and TRBJ2-1; TRBD1 is a possible D gene (5 bases). The CDR3 has 13 residues. Trimming stripped 0 bases from V and 9 bases from J, with 9 bases between. Germline V gives CDR1 LGHNA, CDR2 YSLEER. CDR3 loop: CASSQELGAEQFF. In nucleotides, the CDR3 is TGCGCCAGCAGCCAAGAGTTAGGGGCTGAGCAGTTCTTC.

V usage is TRBV6-6 and J usage is TRBJ1-1; D is perhaps TRBD1 (6 bases). Trimming left V 4 bases short and J 3 bases short, with 12 bases between. The CDR3 is 14 amino acids. CDR1 and CDR2 (germline): MNHNY, SVGAGI (reference sequence). CDR3: CASSFQGKDTEAFF. The CDR3 DNA reads TGTGCCAGCAGTTTCCAGGGGAAGGACACTGAAGCTTTCTTT.

V is TRBV6-1 and J is TRBJ1-2, with D maybe TRBD1 (5 bases). The CDR3 is 14 amino acids. Germline CDR1 MNHNS, CDR2 SASEGT. Between the trimmed V and J ends, which lost 7 bases and 0 bases, there was a span of 12 bases. The CDR3 reads CASTPQATNYGYTF. The DNA of the CDR3 is TGTGCCAGCACCCCACAGGCCACTAACTATGGCTACACCTTC.

This clone is a singleton in its sample. The chain uses TRBV19 and TRBJ2-1, with D maybe TRBD1 (6 bases). Trimming cost V 3 bases and J 4 bases, with 13 bases left between them. The CDR3 has 15 amino acids. CDR1 and CDR2 (germline): LNHDA, SQIVND (reference sequence). CDR3 bases: TGTGCCAGTAGTATGACAGGACTGGGGTACAATGAGCAGTTCTTC. Encoded protein: CASSMTGLGYNEQFF.

V gene TRBV14 combines with J gene TRBJ2-7, with 11 bases lining up with TRBD2. V lost 1 base and J lost 1; bases outside the gene matches: 0. This CDR3 contains 15 residues. Germline lookup yields CDR1 SGHDN and CDR2 FVKESK. Here the CDR3 reads CASSQVAGGSYEQYF. The CDR3 DNA reads as TGTGCCAGCAGCCAAGTAGCGGGAGGGTCCTACGAGCAGTACTTC.

The J gene is TRBJ1-4, the V gene TRBV5-1, with TRBD1 identical over 8 bases. Looked up from germline, CDR1 is SGHRS and CDR2 is YFSETQ. The CDR3 is 15 amino acids. V was pared by 3 bases and J by 6 bases, with 7 bases of the junction left unmatched. CDR3 nucleotides: TGCGCCAGCAGCTCACAGGGGGGGGAAGATGAAAAACTGTTTTTT. Its translation: CASSSQGGEDEKLFF.

This clone turned up a few times. The CDR3 is CASSSQGANTGELFF. CDR3 DNA: TGTGCCAGCAGCTCACAGGGGGCGAACACCGGGGAGCTGTTTTTT. This chain joins TRBV7-6 and TRBJ2-2; 8 nucleotides agree with TRBD1. The germline V gene has CDR1 SGHVS and CDR2 FNYEAQ. Germline trimming cut 4 bases from V and 0 bases from J; bases unmatched to any gene: 1. The CDR3 totals 15 residues.

This clone appeared a single time. This chain joins TRBV5-1 and TRBJ1-3, with 7 bases that match TRBD1. V lost 3 bases, J lost 4 bases, and 19 bases stayed unmatched. The CDR3 is made up of 19 amino acids. Germline CDR1 reads SGHRS; CDR2 reads YFSETQ. CDR3: CASSSDSPFDRVYGNTIYF. The CDR3 bases are TGCGCCAGCAGCTCAGATTCACCTTTCGACAGGGTGTACGGAAACACCATATATTTT.

The chain employs TRBV5-1 and TRBJ2-5; 8 bases are shared with TRBD2. CDR1 is SGHRS, CDR2 YFSETQ, per germline. V trimming: 3 bases; J trimming: 5 bases; junction bases outside the gene matches: 6. The CDR3 totals 14 residues. Written as DNA, the CDR3 is TGCGCCAGCAGCTCCGGGACTAGGGATGAGACCCAGTACTTC. Its translation is CASSSGTRDETQYF.

The CDR3 nucleotides read TGTGCCAGCTCACCACCGCAGGGGGCCTATGAAGCTTTCTTT. Translation: CASSPPQGAYEAFF. The V and J genes are TRBV18 and TRBJ1-1; 8 nucleotides agree with TRBD1. CDR3 length: 14 residues. The J segment lost 7 bases and the V segment lost 0 bases, leaving 4 bases of the junction unmatched. CDR1 and CDR2 (germline): KGHSH, LQKENI. Based on the CDR3 plus reference TRBV18 and TRBJ1-1, the full variable domain is NAGVMQNPRHLVRRRGQEARLRCSPMKGHSHVYWYRQLPEEGLKFMVYLQKENIIDESGMPKERFSAEFPKEGPSILRIQQVVRGDSAAYFCASSPPQGAYEAFFGQGTRLTVV.

The chain carries TRBV18 and TRBJ1-3; no firm D call. With 1 base removed from V and 6 bases from J, the gap between germline ends came to 7 bases. The germline gives CDR1 KGHSH, CDR2 LQKENI. The CDR3 runs to 13 residues. The CDR3 spells CASSPLPENTIYF. DNA of the CDR3: TGTGCCAGCTCACCACTCCCAGAAAACACCATATATTTT. The complete variable domain, with remaining parts taken from reference TRBV18 and TRBJ1-3, reads NAGVMQNPRHLVRRRGQEARLRCSPMKGHSHVYWYRQLPEEGLKFMVYLQKENIIDESGMPKERFSAEFPKEGPSILRIQQVVRGDSAAYFCASSPLPENTIYFGEGSWLTVV.

V usage is TRBV29-1 and J usage is TRBJ1-1; D not resolved. The CDR3 consists of 15 residues. V gave up 7 bases and J gave up 0 bases, with 18 bases separating them. Germline values: CDR1 SQVTM, CDR2 ANQGSEA. CDR3 region: CSGSRGNSMNTEAFF. CDR3 bases: TGCAGCGGGTCCCGGGGAAACAGCATGAACACTGAAGCTTTCTTT.

This sequence joins TRBV27 and TRBJ2-7; tentative D call: TRBD1 (6 bases). CDR3 length: 15 amino acids. CDR1 is MNHEY and CDR2 is SMNVEV in the germline V gene (reference sequence). The V end lost 2 bases, the J end lost 2 bases, and 13 bases lay between the germline ends. The CDR3 is CASSLGSQGTYEQYF. The CDR3 DNA follows: TGTGCCAGCAGTTTAGGGTCACAGGGAACCTACGAGCAGTACTTC.

The table lists this clone with a count of one. V gene TRBV7-9 combines with J gene TRBJ2-5; 13 nucleotides align to TRBD2. The CDR3 has 17 residues. CDR1 and CDR2 from the germline V gene are SEHNR and FQNEAQ (reference sequence). V lost 4 bases and J lost 6; bases outside the gene matches: 11. The CDR3 region has the DNA TGTGCCAGCAGCTCCAAGGACGGACTAGCGGGGGCCAAGACCCAGTACTTC. Its translation: CASSSKDGLAGAKTQYF.